This paragraph reports one T cell receptor (beta chain). No antigen is known for it. Looked up from germline, CDR1 is SGDLS and CDR2 is YYNGEE. This CDR3 contains 14 residues. The V gene lost 0 bases and the J gene lost 4 bases, with 10 bases spanning the gap. These data belong to a study of cytomegalovirus exposure and HLA in healthy donors. Study-level points and caveats: It was reported that the classifier diagnosed cytomegalovirus status with high specificity and sensitivity in both the original and validation cohorts. Reportedly, a later analysis found an Asian-associated ancestry cluster had fewer N-insertions than the approximately 700-donor mean. Being indistinguishable, some V segments were excluded, TRBV6-2 and TRBV6-3 among them.

13 Jbeta primers and 60 Vbeta primers were used for the PCR. Here immunoSEQ multiplex PCR was the method, and the copy in TCRdb shows in-frame clones only, minus some. The data show 150,000 to 200,000 clones, roughly 80% seen once. Whereas donors were nominally healthy upon sampling, unrecorded immune exposures were probable. The V call is TRBV9, the J call TRBJ2-5; the D is unclear. The clonotype comes from a man aged 18 to 29 in good health and CMV-seronegative. The material sequenced was PBMCs. CDR3 sequence (DNA): TGTGCCAGCAGCGTAGGCCAGTCACGAGAGACCCAGTACTTC. This codes for CASSVGQSRETQYF.